Below, 21 T cell receptor beta chains from the same sample are listed, as sequenced in a study of cytomegalovirus exposure and HLA in healthy donors. PCR used 60 Vbeta primers and 13 Jbeta primers. Profiling relied on immunoSEQ multiplex PCR, and the TCRdb table lists in-frame clones only, not all of them. The repertoire has under 150,000 clones, approximately 82% of them found once; the top ten carry 1.4%. The sequenced sample consisted of PBMCs. All receptors derive from a man between 25 and 39 years old in good health and CMV-seropositive.

The gene calls are TRBV6-1 and TRBJ2-2; the D gene is possibly TRBD2 (6 bases). The V end lost 6 bases, the J end lost 9 bases, and 11 bases lay between the germline ends. Germline V gene sequence: CDR1 MNHNS, CDR2 SASEGT. This CDR3 is 12 amino acids long. CDR3 in amino acids: CASRKRDWELFF. DNA of the CDR3: TGTGCCAGCAGAAAACGGGACTGGGAGCTGTTTTTT.

The chain employs TRBV28 and TRBJ1-4; TRBD1 is a possible D gene (6 bases). V gave up 1 base and J gave up 7 bases, with 10 bases separating them. The CDR3 extends over 14 amino acids. Germline CDR1 MDHEN, CDR2 SYDVKM. The CDR3 protein is CASSLLQGTEKLFF. The CDR3 coding sequence is TGTGCCAGCAGTTTATTGCAGGGGACTGAAAAACTGTTTTTT.

The CDR3 nucleotides read TGTGCCAGCAGTCCGACACAGGGGACGAATGAAAAACTGTTTTTT. This translates into CASSPTQGTNEKLFF. This rearrangement joins TRBV6-5 to TRBJ1-4, with TRBD1 matching 7 bases. Germline CDR1 and CDR2: MNHEY and SVGAGI. This CDR3 contains 15 residues. The ends lost 5 bases at V and 5 bases at J; junction bases unmatched: 8.

The J gene is TRBJ2-1, the V gene TRBV4-1; a possible D gene is TRBD1 (5 bases). Germline CDR1 MGHRA, CDR2 YSYEKL. The CDR3 runs to 14 residues. The V and J ends lost 4 bases and 4 bases respectively, with 11 bases between them. The CDR3: CASSPMAGYNEQFF. In DNA, the CDR3 is TGCGCCAGCAGCCCTATGGCAGGGTACAATGAGCAGTTCTTC.

This clone has a handful of counts. The chain has TRBV7-3 and TRBJ2-3, with 10 bases fitting TRBD2. Unmatched junction bases numbered 3, after V lost 2 bases and J lost 4 bases. The CDR3 covers 15 residues. Germline V CDR1 and CDR2: SGHTA, FQGTGA. CDR3 nucleotide sequence: TGTGCCAGCAGCTTAGCTAGCGGGGGACCAGATACGCAGTATTTT. This encodes CASSLASGGPDTQYF.

This chain uses TRBV2 with TRBJ1-1, with 11 bases matching TRBD1. The junction had 22 bases not matched to a gene; V was cut back by 6 bases and J by 10 bases. CDR3 length: 18 amino acids. Looked up from germline, CDR1 is SNHLY and CDR2 is FYNNEI. The CDR3 loop is CASSPGQGADNNPARAFF. In nucleotides, the CDR3 is TGTGCCAGCAGCCCCGGACAGGGGGCGGACAACAACCCGGCAAGAGCTTTCTTT.

V usage is TRBV13 and J usage is TRBJ2-2, with 7 bases matching TRBD2. This CDR3 comprises 12 residues. The ends lost 5 bases at V and 7 bases at J; junction bases unmatched: 1. From germline, CDR1 is PRHDT and CDR2 FYEKMQ (reference sequence). CDR3 residues: CASSPGGGELFF. DNA for the CDR3: TGTGCCAGCAGCCCGGGGGGCGGGGAGCTGTTTTTT.

CDR3 sequence reads: CATAVRDTQYF. For the CDR3, the DNA is TGTGCTACAGCGGTGAGAGATACGCAGTATTTT. The V call is TRBV2, the J call TRBJ2-3, with D perhaps TRBD2 (5 bases). The CDR3 runs 11 residues. Germline V gene lookup returns CDR1 SNHLY and CDR2 FYNNEI. The entire variable domain, with the rest obtained from reference TRBV2 and TRBJ2-3, is as follows: EPEVTQTPSHQVTQMGQEVILRCVPISNHLYFYWYRQILGQKVEFLVSFYNNEISEKSEIFDDQFSVERPDGSNFTLKIRSTKLEDSAMYFCATAVRDTQYFGPGTRLTVL.

This chain joins TRBV30 and TRBJ2-3; a weak D match, TRBD2 (7 bases). Trimming left V 0 bases short and J 6 bases short, with 16 bases between. Per the germline V gene, CDR1 is GTSNPN and CDR2 is SVGIG (reference sequence). CDR3 length: 15 residues. The CDR3 DNA is TGTGCCTGGAGTGTTGGCGGGGGCGCGGGGGATACGCAGTATTTT. Translated: CAWSVGGGAGDTQYF.

The rearrangement uses TRBV4-1 and TRBJ1-5; possible D gene TRBD1, 5 bases. The germline V gene has CDR1 MGHRA and CDR2 YSYEKL. The CDR3 is made up of 15 amino acids. Trimming removed 1 base from V and 6 bases from J, with 13 bases in between. This chain's CDR3 is CASSQVGGRGQPQHF. CDR3 DNA: TGCGCCAGCAGCCAAGTGGGGGGGAGGGGTCAGCCCCAGCATTTT.

This rearrangement joins TRBV11-3 to TRBJ2-2, with a tentative D call TRBD1 (6 bases). Germline CDR1 is SGHNT and CDR2 is YENEEA. V lost 4 bases, J lost 4 bases, and 10 bases lay in between. This CDR3 is 14 amino acids long. In DNA, the CDR3 is TGTGCCAGCAGCTCGACAGGTTCCACCGGGGAGCTGTTTTTT. This translates into CASSSTGSTGELFF.

V is TRBV4-1 and J is TRBJ2-5; TRBD2 aligns across 12 bases. Judging by the DNA end, TRBJ2-7 fits better; the J call may be wrong. The CDR3 extends over 15 amino acids. CDR1 is MGHRA and CDR2 is YSYEKL in the germline V gene. DNA for the CDR3: TGCGCCAGCAGCTCAGGACTAGCGGGACCAAACGAGCAGTACTTC. This gives the protein CASSSGLAGPNEQYF.

V gene TRBV5-1 combines with J gene TRBJ1-1; D remains unclear. Per the germline V gene, CDR1 is SGHRS and CDR2 is YFSETQ. Trimming pared 0 bases from V and 4 bases from J, leaving 10 bases between. There are 14 residues in the CDR3. Here the CDR3 reads CASSLGQDGTEAFF. CDR3 nucleotides: TGCGCCAGCAGCTTGGGTCAGGATGGCACTGAAGCTTTCTTT.

V usage is TRBV10-3 and J usage is TRBJ2-5, with D uncertain. V was clipped by 4 bases and J by 3 bases, with 9 bases between them. Germline lookup yields CDR1 ENHRY and CDR2 SYGVKD. There are 13 residues in the CDR3. The CDR3 loop reads CAISVGTEETQYF. The CDR3 nucleotides read TGTGCCATCAGTGTTGGAACAGAAGAGACCCAGTACTTC.

The chain combines TRBV30 with TRBJ2-7; 10 bases are shared with TRBD1. Germline loops: CDR1 GTSNPN, CDR2 SVGIG (reference sequence). The CDR3 consists of 15 residues. After removal of 0 bases from V and 5 bases from J, the junction contained 7 bases not matched to a gene. The CDR3, as DNA: TGTGCCTGGAGTGTGGGGACAGGGGATTGGGACGAGCAGTACTTC. Its protein is CAWSVGTGDWDEQYF. Variable domain in full (rest from reference TRBV30 and TRBJ2-7): SQTIHQWPATLVQPVGSPLSLECTVEGTSNPNLYWYRQAAGRGLQLLFYSVGIGQISSEVPQNLSASRPQDRQFILSSKKLLLSDSGFYLCAWSVGTGDWDEQYFGPGTRLTVT.

The chain carries TRBV29-1 and TRBJ2-7; possibly TRBD1 for D (5 bases). This CDR3 spans 13 amino acids. With 7 bases removed from V and 3 bases from J, the gap between germline ends came to 16 bases. Germline V CDR1 and CDR2: SQVTM, ANQGSEA. CDR3 residues: CSALGAGNYEQYF. The CDR3 region has the DNA TGCAGCGCCCTAGGGGCAGGGAACTACGAGCAGTACTTC.

The count of this clone is one. The V call is TRBV7-8, the J call TRBJ1-3; weak D call: TRBD1 (5 bases). V lost 2 bases and J 2 bases, leaving 13 bases between the germline ends. Germline V CDR1 and CDR2: SGHVS, FQNEAQ. The length of the CDR3 is 16 residues. Written as DNA, the CDR3 is TGTGCCAGCAGCTTAATTGGAGGGGCGACTGGAAACACCATATATTTT. Translating gives CASSLIGGATGNTIYF.

This chain uses TRBV18 with TRBJ1-1; D is possibly TRBD1 (5 bases). The V and J ends lost 1 base and 1 base respectively, with 7 bases between them. The CDR3 is made up of 14 amino acids. CDR1 and CDR2 (germline): KGHSH, LQKENI. Written as DNA, the CDR3 is TGTGCCAGCTCACCACTCCAGGGGAACACTGAAGCTTTCTTT. This codes for CASSPLQGNTEAFF.

The chain joins TRBV12-5 to TRBJ1-1; 8 nucleotides line up with TRBD1. The CDR3 is 16 amino acids. Germline assignment: CDR1 LGHNT and CDR2 FRNRAP. The V segment lost 0 bases and the J segment 10 bases; nucleotides outside the gene matches: 13. The CDR3 spells CASGLVLPGQAASAFF. The DNA for the CDR3 is TGTGCTAGTGGTTTGGTACTACCGGGACAGGCCGCGTCAGCTTTCTTT.

This rearrangement joins TRBV5-1 to TRBJ2-1; no reliable D call. This CDR3 contains 16 residues. Per the germline V gene, CDR1 is SGHRS and CDR2 is YFSETQ. The germline V and J ends were trimmed by 2 bases and 9 bases, with 21 bases remaining between them. The chain's CDR3 is CASSFGRSPRSGEQFF. The CDR3 nucleotides read TGCGCCAGCAGCTTTGGTCGTAGCCCGAGGTCGGGTGAGCAGTTCTTC.

V gene TRBV6-5 combines with J gene TRBJ2-3, with a weak D call TRBD2 (5 bases). The V end was cut by 3 bases, the J end by 2 bases, with 12 bases between. Germline CDR1 MNHEY, CDR2 SVGAGI. The CDR3 consists of 15 residues. The CDR3: CASSYGLANTDTQYF. The DNA for the CDR3 is TGTGCCAGCAGTTATGGGCTAGCCAACACAGATACGCAGTATTTT.